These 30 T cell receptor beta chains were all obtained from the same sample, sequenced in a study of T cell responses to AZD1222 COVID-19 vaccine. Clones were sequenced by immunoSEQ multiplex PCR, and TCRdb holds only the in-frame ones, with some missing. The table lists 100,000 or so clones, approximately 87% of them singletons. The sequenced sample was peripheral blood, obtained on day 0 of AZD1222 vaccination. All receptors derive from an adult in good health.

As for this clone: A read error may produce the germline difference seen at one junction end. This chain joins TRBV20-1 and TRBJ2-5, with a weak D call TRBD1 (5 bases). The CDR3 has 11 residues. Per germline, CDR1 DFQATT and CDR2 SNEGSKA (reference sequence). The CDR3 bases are TGCGGTGCCACGACAGTGGAGACCCAGTACTTC. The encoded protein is CGATTVETQYF.

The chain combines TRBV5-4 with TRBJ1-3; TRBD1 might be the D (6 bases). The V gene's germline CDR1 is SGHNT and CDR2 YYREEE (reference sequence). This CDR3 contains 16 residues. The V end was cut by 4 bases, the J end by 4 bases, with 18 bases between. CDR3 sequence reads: CASSRSSGVEGNTIYF. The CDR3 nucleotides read TGTGCCAGCAGCCGATCGTCAGGGGTGGAAGGAAACACCATATATTTT.

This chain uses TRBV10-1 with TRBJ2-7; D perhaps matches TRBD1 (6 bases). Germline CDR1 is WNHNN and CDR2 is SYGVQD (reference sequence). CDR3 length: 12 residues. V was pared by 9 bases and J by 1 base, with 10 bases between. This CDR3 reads CARAGESYEQYF. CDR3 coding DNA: TGCGCCAGGGCAGGGGAATCCTACGAGCAGTACTTC.

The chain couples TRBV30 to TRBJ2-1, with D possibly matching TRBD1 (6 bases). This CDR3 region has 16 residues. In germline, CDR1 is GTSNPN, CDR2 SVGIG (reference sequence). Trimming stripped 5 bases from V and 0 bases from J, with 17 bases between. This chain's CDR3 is CAWERGTTSSYNEQFF. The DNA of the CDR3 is TGTGCCTGGGAGAGGGGGACCACTAGCTCCTACAATGAGCAGTTCTTC.

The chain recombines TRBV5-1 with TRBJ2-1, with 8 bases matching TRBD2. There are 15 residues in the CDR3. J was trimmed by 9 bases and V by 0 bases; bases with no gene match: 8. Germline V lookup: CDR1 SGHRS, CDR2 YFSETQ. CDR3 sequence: CASSLASGSMGEQFF. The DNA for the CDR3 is TGCGCCAGCAGCTTGGCGAGCGGGAGCATGGGTGAGCAGTTCTTC.

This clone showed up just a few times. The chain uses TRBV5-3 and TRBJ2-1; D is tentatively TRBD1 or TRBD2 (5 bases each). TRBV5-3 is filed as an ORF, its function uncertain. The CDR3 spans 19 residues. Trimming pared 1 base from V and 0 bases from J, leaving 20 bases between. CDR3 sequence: CARSLSMSSGQSSYNEQFF. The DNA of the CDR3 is TGTGCCAGAAGCTTGAGCATGTCCAGCGGACAAAGCTCCTACAATGAGCAGTTCTTC.

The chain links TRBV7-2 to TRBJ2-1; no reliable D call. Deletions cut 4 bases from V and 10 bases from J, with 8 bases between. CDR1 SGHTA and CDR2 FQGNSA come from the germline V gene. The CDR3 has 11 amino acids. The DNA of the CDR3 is TGTGCCAGCAGCTCCTTTGGGGAGCAGTTCTTC. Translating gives CASSSFGEQFF.

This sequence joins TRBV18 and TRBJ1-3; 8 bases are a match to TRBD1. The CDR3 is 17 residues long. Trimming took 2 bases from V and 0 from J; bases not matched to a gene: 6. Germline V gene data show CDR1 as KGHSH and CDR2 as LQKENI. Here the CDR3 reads CASSPDPDRASGNTIYF. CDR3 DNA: TGTGCCAGCTCACCAGATCCGGACAGGGCCTCTGGAAACACCATATATTTT.

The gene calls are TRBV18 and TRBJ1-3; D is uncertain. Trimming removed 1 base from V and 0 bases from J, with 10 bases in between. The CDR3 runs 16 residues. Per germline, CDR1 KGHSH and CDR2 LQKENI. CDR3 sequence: CASSPQGPSSGNTIYF. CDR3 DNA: TGTGCCAGCTCACCACAAGGTCCGAGCTCTGGAAACACCATATATTTT.

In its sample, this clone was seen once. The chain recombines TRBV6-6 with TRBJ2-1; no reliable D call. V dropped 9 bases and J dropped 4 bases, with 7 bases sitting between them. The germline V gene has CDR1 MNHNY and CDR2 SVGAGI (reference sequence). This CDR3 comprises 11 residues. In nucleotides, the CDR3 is TGTGCCAGTATTTCTTACAATGAGCAGTTCTTC. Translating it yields CASISYNEQFF.

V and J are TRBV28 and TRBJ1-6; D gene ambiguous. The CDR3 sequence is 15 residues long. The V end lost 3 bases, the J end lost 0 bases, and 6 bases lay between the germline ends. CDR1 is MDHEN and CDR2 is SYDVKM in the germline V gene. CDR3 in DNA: TGTGCCAGCAGTTTGCCAAGCTCCTATAATTCACCCCTCCACTTT. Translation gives CASSLPSSYNSPLHF.

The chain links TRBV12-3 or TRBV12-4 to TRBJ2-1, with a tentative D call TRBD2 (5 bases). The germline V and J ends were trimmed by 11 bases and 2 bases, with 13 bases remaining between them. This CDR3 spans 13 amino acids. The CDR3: CAGSRGTYNEQFF. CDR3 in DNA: TGTGCCGGTTCTCGGGGAACCTACAATGAGCAGTTCTTC.

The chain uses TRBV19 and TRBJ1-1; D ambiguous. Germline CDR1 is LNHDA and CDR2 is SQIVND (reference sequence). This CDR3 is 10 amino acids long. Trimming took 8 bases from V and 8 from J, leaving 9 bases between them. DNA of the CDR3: TGTGCCAGTTCCGGCAGGGAAGCTTTCTTT. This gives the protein CASSGREAFF.

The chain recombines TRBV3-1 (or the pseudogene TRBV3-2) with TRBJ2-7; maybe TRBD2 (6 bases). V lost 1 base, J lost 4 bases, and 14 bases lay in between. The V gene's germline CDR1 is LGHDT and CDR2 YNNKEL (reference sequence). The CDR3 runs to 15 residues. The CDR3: CASSQVGGILYEQYF. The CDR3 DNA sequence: TGTGCCAGCAGCCAAGTTGGCGGGATACTTTACGAGCAGTACTTC.

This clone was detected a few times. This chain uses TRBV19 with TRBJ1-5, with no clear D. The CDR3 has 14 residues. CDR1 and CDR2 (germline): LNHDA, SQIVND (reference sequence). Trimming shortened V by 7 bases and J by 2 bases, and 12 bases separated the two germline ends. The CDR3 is CASNKVSRNQPQHF. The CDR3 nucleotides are TGTGCCAGTAATAAGGTATCTCGCAATCAGCCCCAGCATTTT.

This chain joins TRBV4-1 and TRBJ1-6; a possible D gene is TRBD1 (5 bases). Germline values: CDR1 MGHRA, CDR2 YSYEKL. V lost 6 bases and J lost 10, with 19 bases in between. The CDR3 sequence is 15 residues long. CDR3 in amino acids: CASRRLSGTESPLHF. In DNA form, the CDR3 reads TGCGCCAGCAGGAGGCTGTCAGGGACTGAATCACCCCTCCACTTT.

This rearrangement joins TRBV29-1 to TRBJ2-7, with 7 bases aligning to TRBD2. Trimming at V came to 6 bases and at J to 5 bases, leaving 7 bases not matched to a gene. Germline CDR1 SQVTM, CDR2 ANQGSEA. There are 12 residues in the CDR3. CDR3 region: CSVAMAGDEQYF. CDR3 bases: TGCAGCGTCGCCATGGCGGGGGACGAGCAGTACTTC.

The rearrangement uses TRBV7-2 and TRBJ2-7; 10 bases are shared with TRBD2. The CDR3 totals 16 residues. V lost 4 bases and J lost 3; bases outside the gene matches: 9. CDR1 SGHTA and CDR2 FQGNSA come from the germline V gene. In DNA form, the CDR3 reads TGTGCCAGCAGCTGGGTATCGAGCGGGAGGGTCTACGAGCAGTACTTC. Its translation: CASSWVSSGRVYEQYF.

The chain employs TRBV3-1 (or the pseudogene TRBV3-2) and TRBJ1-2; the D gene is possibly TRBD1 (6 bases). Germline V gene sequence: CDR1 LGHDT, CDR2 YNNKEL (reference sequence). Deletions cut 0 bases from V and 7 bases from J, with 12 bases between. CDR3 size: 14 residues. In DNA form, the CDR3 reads TGTGCCAGCAGCCAAGACTGGGAGGGGGTTGGCTACACCTTC. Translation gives CASSQDWEGVGYTF.

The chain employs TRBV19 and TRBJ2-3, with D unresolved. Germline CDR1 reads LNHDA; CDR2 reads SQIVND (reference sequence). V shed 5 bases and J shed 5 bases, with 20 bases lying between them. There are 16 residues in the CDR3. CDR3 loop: CASSRSPLVEQDTQYF. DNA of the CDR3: TGTGCCAGTAGTCGATCACCTCTAGTAGAGCAAGATACGCAGTATTTT. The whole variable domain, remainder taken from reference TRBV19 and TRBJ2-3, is DGGITQSPKYLFRKEGQNVTLSCEQNLNHDAMYWYRQDPGQGLRLIYYSQIVNDFQKGDIAEGYSVSREKKESFPLTVTSAQKNPTAFYLCASSRSPLVEQDTQYFGPGTRLTVL.

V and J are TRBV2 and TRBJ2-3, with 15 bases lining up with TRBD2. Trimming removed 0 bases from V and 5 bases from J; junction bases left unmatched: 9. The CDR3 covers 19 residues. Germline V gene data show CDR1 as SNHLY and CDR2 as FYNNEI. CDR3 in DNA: TGTGCCAGCAGTGAAGCAGGTGGACTAGCGGGAGGGCCCCAAGATACGCAGTATTTT. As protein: CASSEAGGLAGGPQDTQYF. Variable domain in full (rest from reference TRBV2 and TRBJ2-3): EPEVTQTPSHQVTQMGQEVILRCVPISNHLYFYWYRQILGQKVEFLVSFYNNEISEKSEIFDDQFSVERPDGSNFTLKIRSTKLEDSAMYFCASSEAGGLAGGPQDTQYFGPGTRLTVL.

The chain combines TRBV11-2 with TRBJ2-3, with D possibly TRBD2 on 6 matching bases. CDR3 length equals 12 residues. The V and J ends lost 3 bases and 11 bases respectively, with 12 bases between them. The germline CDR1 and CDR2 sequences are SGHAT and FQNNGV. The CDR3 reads CASSFDGRGQYF. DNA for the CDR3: TGTGCCAGCAGCTTTGACGGGCGGGGGCAGTATTTT.

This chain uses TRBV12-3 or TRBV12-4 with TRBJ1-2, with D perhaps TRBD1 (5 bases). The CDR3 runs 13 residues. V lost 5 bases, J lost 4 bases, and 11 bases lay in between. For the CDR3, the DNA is TGTGCCAGCAGTCGTCAGGGTAGCTATGGCTACACCTTC. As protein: CASSRQGSYGYTF.

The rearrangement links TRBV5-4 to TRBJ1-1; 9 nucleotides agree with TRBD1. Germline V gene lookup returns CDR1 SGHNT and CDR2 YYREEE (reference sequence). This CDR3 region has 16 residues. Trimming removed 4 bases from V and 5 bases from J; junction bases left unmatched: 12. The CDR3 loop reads CASSRPMGQGRTEAFF. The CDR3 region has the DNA TGTGCCAGCAGCCGACCCATGGGACAGGGTAGGACTGAAGCTTTCTTT.

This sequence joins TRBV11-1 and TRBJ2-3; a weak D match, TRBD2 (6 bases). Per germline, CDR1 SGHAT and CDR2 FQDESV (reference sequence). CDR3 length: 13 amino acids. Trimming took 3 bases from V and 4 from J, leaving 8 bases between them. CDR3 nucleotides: TGTGCCAGCAGCTTTCCGGGGGCAGATACGCAGTATTTT. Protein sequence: CASSFPGADTQYF.

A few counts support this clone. CDR3 sequence reads: CASSLEETQYF. The CDR3 region has the DNA TGTGCCAGCAGCTTGGAAGAGACCCAGTACTTC. The V gene is TRBV5-4, the J gene TRBJ2-5; no firm D call. CDR3 length: 11 amino acids. V was clipped by 0 bases and J by 3 bases, with 0 bases between them. Germline V CDR1 and CDR2: SGHNT, YYREEE (reference sequence).

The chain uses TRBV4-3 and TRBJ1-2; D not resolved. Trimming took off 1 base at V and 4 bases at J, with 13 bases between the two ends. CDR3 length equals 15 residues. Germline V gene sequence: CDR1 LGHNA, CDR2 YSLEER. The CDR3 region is CASSQVEDGRYGYTF. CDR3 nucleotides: TGCGCCAGCAGCCAAGTGGAGGACGGCCGCTATGGCTACACCTTC.

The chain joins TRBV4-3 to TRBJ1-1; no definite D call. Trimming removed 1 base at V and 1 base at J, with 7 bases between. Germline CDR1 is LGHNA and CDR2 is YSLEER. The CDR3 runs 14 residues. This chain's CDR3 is CASSQVGKNTEAFF. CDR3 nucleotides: TGCGCCAGCAGCCAAGTTGGGAAGAACACTGAAGCTTTCTTT.

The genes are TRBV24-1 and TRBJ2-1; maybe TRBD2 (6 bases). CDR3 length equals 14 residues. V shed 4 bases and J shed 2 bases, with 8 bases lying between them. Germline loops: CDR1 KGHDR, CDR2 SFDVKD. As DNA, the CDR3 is TGTGCCACCAGTGACGGGACTGCCTACAATGAGCAGTTCTTC. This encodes CATSDGTAYNEQFF.

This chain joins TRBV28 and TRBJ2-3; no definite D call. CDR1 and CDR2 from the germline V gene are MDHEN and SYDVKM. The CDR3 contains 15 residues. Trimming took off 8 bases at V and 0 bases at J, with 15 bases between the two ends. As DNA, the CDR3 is TGTGCCAGCGGACGAATAGGAACTAGCACAGATACGCAGTATTTT. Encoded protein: CASGRIGTSTDTQYF.